Reported below is one T cell receptor beta chain. This sample is drawn from a study of T cell responses to AZD1222 COVID-19 vaccine. Per the germline V gene, CDR1 is SGHNT and CDR2 is YENEEA. This CDR3 region has 17 residues. V gave up 5 bases and J gave up 2 bases; unmatched junction bases: 9. Assay: immunoSEQ multiplex PCR; the TCRdb copy retains only in-frame clones and omits some. The repertoire holds 72,000 or so clones, with 87% as singletons. This sample comprised peripheral blood, obtained on day 0 of AZD1222 vaccination. This TCR was recovered from an adult in good health. The chain joins TRBV11-3 to TRBJ2-1; 10 bases align to TRBD2. The CDR3 bases are TGTGCCAGCAGCAGGAAGGGTACTAGCGGGACCTACAATGAGCAGTTCTTC. Its translation is CASSRKGTSGTYNEQFF.